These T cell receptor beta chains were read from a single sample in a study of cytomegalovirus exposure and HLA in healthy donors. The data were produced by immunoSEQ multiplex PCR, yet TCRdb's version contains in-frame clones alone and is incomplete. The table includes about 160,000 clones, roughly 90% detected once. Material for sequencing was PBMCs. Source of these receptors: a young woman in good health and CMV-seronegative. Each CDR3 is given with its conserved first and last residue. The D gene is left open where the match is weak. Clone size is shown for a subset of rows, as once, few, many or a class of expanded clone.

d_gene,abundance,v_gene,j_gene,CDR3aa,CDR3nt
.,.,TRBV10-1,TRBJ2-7,CASSDSQGKQYF,TGCGCCAGCAGTGACAGCCAGGGGAAGCAGTACTTC
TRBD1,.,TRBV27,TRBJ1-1,CASRSGQLYTEAFF,TGTGCCAGCAGGTCGGGACAGCTATACACTGAAGCTTTCTTT
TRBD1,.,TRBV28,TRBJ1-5,CASWKGTGAPNQPQHF,TGTGCCAGCTGGAAAGGGACAGGGGCCCCCAATCAGCCCCAGCATTTT
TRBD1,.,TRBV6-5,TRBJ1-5,CASSGQAGQPQHF,TGTGCCAGCAGTGGACAGGCGGGTCAGCCCCAGCATTTT
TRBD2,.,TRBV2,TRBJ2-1,CASRGTSGRGGNEQFF,TGTGCCAGCCGCGGGACTAGCGGGAGGGGCGGCAATGAGCAGTTCTTC
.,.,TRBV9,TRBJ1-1,CASSPGTGAEAFF,TGTGCCAGCAGCCCAGGGACTGGGGCAGAAGCTTTCTTT
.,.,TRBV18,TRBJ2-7,CASSEFRQRYEQYF,TGTGCCAGCTCTGAGTTCCGACAGCGCTACGAGCAGTACTTC
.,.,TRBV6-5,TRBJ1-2,CASSYSMLGGNYGYTF,TGTGCCAGCAGTTACTCGATGCTAGGGGGTAACTATGGCTACACCTTC
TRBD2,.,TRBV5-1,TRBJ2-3,CASSPGRGSTDTQYF,TGCGCCAGCAGCCCGGGGAGGGGTTCCACAGATACGCAGTATTTT
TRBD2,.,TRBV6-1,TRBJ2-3,CASSVGGATDTQYF,TGTGCCAGCAGCGTCGGGGGGGCCACAGATACGCAGTATTTT
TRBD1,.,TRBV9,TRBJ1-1,CASSARGVTTEAFF,TGTGCCAGCAGCGCCAGGGGGGTGACCACTGAAGCTTTCTTT
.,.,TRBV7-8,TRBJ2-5,CASSSRTVKETQYF,TGTGCCAGCAGCTCAAGGACAGTCAAAGAGACCCAGTACTTC
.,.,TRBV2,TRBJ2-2,CASSGPRGALNTGELFF,TGTGCCAGCAGTGGTCCGCGCGGGGCCTTAAACACCGGGGAGCTGTTTTTT
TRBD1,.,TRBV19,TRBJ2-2,CASSTAGTGGTGELFF,TGTGCCAGTAGTACTGCCGGGACAGGGGGGACCGGGGAGCTGTTTTTT
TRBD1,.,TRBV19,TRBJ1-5,CASNRGTGEYGQPQHF,TGTGCCAGTAACCGAGGGACAGGGGAATACGGGCAGCCCCAGCATTTT
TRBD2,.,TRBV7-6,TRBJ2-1,CASSFLLAGGYNEQFF,TGTGCCAGCAGCTTCCTACTAGCGGGGGGCTACAATGAGCAGTTCTTC
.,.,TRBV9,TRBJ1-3,CASSVEVRGGNTIYF,TGTGCCAGCAGCGTAGAAGTAAGGGGAGGAAACACCATATATTTT
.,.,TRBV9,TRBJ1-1,CASSPLEAFMNTEAFF,TGTGCCAGCAGCCCACTCGAGGCGTTCATGAACACTGAAGCTTTCTTT
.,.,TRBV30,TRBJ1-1,CAWSPSQEAFF,TGTGCCTGGAGTCCTTCACAAGAAGCTTTCTTT
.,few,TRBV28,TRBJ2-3,CASRTQGLTPLVDTQYF,TGTGCCAGCAGAACCCAGGGGCTAACCCCTTTAGTCGATACGCAGTATTTT
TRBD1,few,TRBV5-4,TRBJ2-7,CASSSQTGGSYEQYF,TGTGCCAGCAGCTCCCAGACAGGGGGCTCCTACGAGCAGTACTTC
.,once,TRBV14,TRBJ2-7,CASSTGRFNQYF,TGTGCCAGCAGCACAGGCAGGTTTAATCAGTACTTC
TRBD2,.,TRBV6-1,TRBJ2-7,CASSARRAGGSYEQYF,TGTGCCAGCAGTGCCCGGAGGGCGGGAGGTTCCTACGAGCAGTACTTC
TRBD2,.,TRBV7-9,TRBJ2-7,CASSLALAGAYEQYF,TGTGCCAGCAGCTTAGCTCTAGCGGGGGCCTACGAGCAGTACTTC
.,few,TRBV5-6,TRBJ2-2,CASSLIYAVANTGELFF,TGTGCCAGCAGCTTGATCTACGCGGTCGCGAACACCGGGGAGCTGTTTTTT
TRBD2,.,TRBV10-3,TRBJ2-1,CAISLTSGDLNEQFF,TGTGCCATCAGCCTTACTAGCGGGGATCTCAATGAGCAGTTCTTC
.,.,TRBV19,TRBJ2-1,CASATYNEQFF,TGTGCTAGCGCAACCTACAATGAGCAGTTCTTC
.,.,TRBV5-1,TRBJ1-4,CASSLGQGSEKLFF,TGCGCCAGCAGCTTGGGCCAGGGAAGTGAAAAACTGTTTTTT
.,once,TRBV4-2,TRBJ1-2,CASSQRGSANYGYTF,TGTGCCAGCAGCCAGAGAGGGAGCGCAAACTATGGCTACACCTTC
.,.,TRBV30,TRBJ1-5,CAWGAENSNQPQHF,TGTGCCTGGGGGGCAGAGAATAGCAATCAGCCCCAGCATTTT
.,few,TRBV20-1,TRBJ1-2,CSARGAGGYTF,TGCAGTGCTAGAGGGGCCGGCGGCTACACCTTC
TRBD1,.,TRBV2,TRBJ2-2,CASRRDSNARELFF,TGTGCCAGCCGCCGGGACAGCAATGCCCGGGAGCTGTTTTTT
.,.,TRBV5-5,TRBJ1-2,CASSLLRTQSNYGYTF,TGTGCCAGCAGCTTGCTTAGGACACAAAGTAACTATGGCTACACCTTC
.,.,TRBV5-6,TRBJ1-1,CASTRVGNSKVEAFF,TGTGCCAGCACGCGGGTGGGCAATTCAAAGGTTGAAGCTTTCTTT